This TCR beta chain was documented in a study of Graves' ophthalmopathy and Graves' hyperthyroidism (dated 2018 in TCRdb). For the wider study: Peripheral blood was collected at initial diagnosis, before any treatment. To explore V-J signatures distinguishing ophthalmopathy from hyperthyroidism, a discovery set of about a hundred patients (43 ophthalmopathy, over 55 stable hyperthyroidism) was enrolled. An independent validation cohort comprised 18 hyperthyroidism patients and 15 to 17 patients who later progressed from hyperthyroidism to ophthalmopathy. Following sample collection, hyperthyroidism patients were given methimazole at a starting dose of 30 mg daily, and ophthalmopathy patients were given high-dose intravenous methylprednisolone. In over five hyperthyroidism patients, the T-cell repertoires found in thyroid tissue were compared with those found in blood. The study used signatures of the TCR beta repertoire to tell Graves' ophthalmopathy apart from Graves' hyperthyroidism and to predict which patients would progress to ophthalmopathy. In total, approximately 130 blood samples were TCR-sequenced: around 42 ophthalmopathy, about 75 hyperthyroidism and approximately 17 hyperthyroidism-to-ophthalmopathy patients. The 85 to 100 discovery patients were divided at random into training and test sets in a 7:3 ratio. Here is what the overall study found, with its caveats: Ophthalmopathy was separated from stable hyperthyroidism by the 13-signature model with just under 90% sensitivity and around 81% specificity in cross-validation and with 80%/75% in the test set. Among expanded thyroid clonotypes with frequency above 0.001, most also showed up in blood, which suggests that blood repertoires may reflect the thyroid immune response. No statistical method was used to set the sample size in advance, and the investigators knew which group each participant was assigned to. In validation, the model predicted ophthalmopathy progression with about 71% sensitivity and less than 80% specificity; around twelve predicted patients were CT-confirmed with GO in a median of approximately 6.5 months.

For repertoire sequencing, TCR beta CDR3 regions were amplified from RNA transcripts. HTBI primers and the Qiagen OneStep RT-PCR kit were used in a first-round RT-PCR, which was followed by a second-round multiplex PCR, size selection and purification. Libraries were sequenced on an Illumina HiSeq2000 using paired-end 100 bp reads. For the original study's pipeline: SOAPnuke was used to process the reads, throwing out any read that had adapters, had uncalled bases, had a mean Phred below 15, or lacked an exact constant-primer or identifier match. High-quality paired reads were merged with COPE v1.2.5. Each unique nucleotide sequence was treated as a clonotype, and MiTCR v1.1 was used to align the clonotypes to the IMGT TRB V, D and J references. Analysis was restricted to V-J combinations with a frequency above 0.0001, which covered roughly 99% of repertoires. For each V-J combination, a TCR clonal expansion and chaos score was defined as the ratio of F50 clonal expansion to chaos observed in the TCRdist matrix. Welch's t-statistics and random forest were used to reduce features to about a dozen V-J combinations, which were fed into a naive Bayes classifier. Thyroid-blood repertoire similarity was quantified with the Morisita-Horn index. The raw public reads went through TCRdb reprocessing: fastp at Q25, MiXCR clone calling, in-frame beta chains kept. Entries are consolidated by CDR3 protein sequence, retaining the most common genes and DNA. The V and J calls come from TCRdb's annotation, not from the publication. Counted in this sample were under 200,000 distinct CDR3 sequences; approximately 38% of them appeared once. Roughly 5.2% of the sample comes from the top ten.

Ophthalmopathy patients were characterized by moderately to severely active disease, a Clinical Activity Score of at least 3, a NOSPECS grade of at least 4, and a disease duration under 3 months. Anyone with other autoimmune diseases, uncontrolled infections, pregnancy or lactation was excluded from the study. Clinical symptoms, serum thyroxine, TRAb, thyroid ultrasound and orbital computed tomography formed the basis of the diagnosis. Ficoll-Paque density gradient centrifugation was used to isolate PBMCs from 10 ml of fresh peripheral blood. Total RNA was extracted using Trizol reagent, and RNA quality was checked on an Agilent 2100 Bioanalyzer. The table lists this clonotype with many counts. Its antigen remains unidentified. No base quality values were provided; no much bigger clone lies one nucleotide off. The clonotype originates from a woman in her forties with Graves' ophthalmopathy. Donor details come from another sample of the same person, matched by shared clones. Material for sequencing was peripheral blood.

Here is the DNA: TGTGCCAGTAACAGGGTTGCTGGAAACACCATATATTTT. The encoded protein is CASNRVAGNTIYF. The rearrangement joined TRBV19 to TRBJ1-3; TRBD1 might be the D gene, on 6 matching bases. Its CDR3 holds 13 amino acids, cysteine through phenylalanine. Of all the DNA, just the CDR3 is kept, 39 bases in frame from base 1. V is pared back by 7 bases and J by 2 bases, with 9 bases lying between the germline termini. According to the germline V gene (reference sequence), CDR1 reads LNHDA and CDR2 reads SQIVND.